A single sample is the source of the 11 T cell receptor beta chains below, sequenced in a study of blood T cell repertoires in COVID-19. Method: immunoSEQ multiplex PCR; TCRdb's copy keeps in-frame clones and lacks some. The profile shows about 130,000 clones, 60% to 75% of them singletons. Sequenced: peripheral blood. Receptors originate from a woman in her seventies with acute or convalescent COVID-19.

The chain couples TRBV2 to TRBJ2-5, with 8 bases aligning to TRBD2. The CDR3 totals 15 residues. J gave up 3 bases and V 5 bases, and 8 bases lay outside the gene matches. CDR1 SNHLY and CDR2 FYNNEI come from the germline V gene. The CDR3 DNA reads TGTGCCAGCAGTTTAGGACTAGCCATAAAAGAGACCCAGTACTTC. Amino acid sequence: CASSLGLAIKETQYF.

The rearrangement uses TRBV3-1 (or the pseudogene TRBV3-2) and TRBJ2-2; 10 bases line up with TRBD2. Germline CDR1 is LGHDT and CDR2 is YNNKEL (reference sequence). The CDR3 covers 17 residues. J lost 6 bases, V lost 4 bases, and 11 bases had no gene match. This chain's CDR3 is CASSPQAGGPWAGELFF. CDR3 bases: TGTGCCAGCAGCCCTCAAGCGGGAGGGCCTTGGGCCGGGGAGCTGTTTTTT.

The J gene is TRBJ1-6, the V gene TRBV7-9; D ambiguous. CDR3 length: 15 residues. Trimming left V 5 bases short and J 7 bases short, with 15 bases between. Germline loops: CDR1 SEHNR, CDR2 FQNEAQ (reference sequence). The CDR3 loop reads CASSRLGSSNSPLHF. CDR3 nucleotide sequence: TGTGCCAGCAGCCGACTCGGGAGTTCAAATTCACCCCTCCACTTT.

The chain combines TRBV24-1 with TRBJ2-3; 7 positions match TRBD2. From germline, CDR1 is KGHDR and CDR2 SFDVKD. The CDR3 is made up of 16 amino acids. The V gene end was trimmed by 3 bases and the J gene end by 0 bases; junction bases not matched to a gene: 5. CDR3 nucleotide sequence: TGTGCCACCAGTGATCCCCGGGACTACAGCACAGATACGCAGTATTTT. As protein: CATSDPRDYSTDTQYF.

The rearrangement links TRBV3-1 (or the pseudogene TRBV3-2) to TRBJ2-2; TRBD2 might be the D (7 bases). CDR1 is LGHDT and CDR2 is YNNKEL in the germline V gene (reference sequence). V shed 6 bases and J shed 1 base, with 15 bases lying between them. This CDR3 has 16 residues. CDR3 amino acids: CASRHWGGQNTGELFF. CDR3 bases: TGTGCCAGCAGACACTGGGGGGGGCAGAACACCGGGGAGCTGTTTTTT.

The chain is built from TRBV10-2 and TRBJ1-2; 9 nucleotides line up with TRBD1. The CDR3 sequence is 12 residues long. The V segment lost 5 bases and the J segment 6 bases; nucleotides outside the gene matches: 1. Germline CDR1 and CDR2: WSHSY and SAAADI. For the CDR3, the DNA is TGCGCCAGCAGTACAGGGGGCCATGGCTACACCTTC. This sequence encodes CASSTGGHGYTF.

The gene calls are TRBV7-2 and TRBJ2-7; D remains unclear. Germline V CDR1 and CDR2: SGHTA, FQGNSA. Trimming stripped 0 bases from V and 6 bases from J, with 9 bases between. The CDR3 is made up of 13 amino acids. DNA of the CDR3: TGTGCCAGCAGCTTAGCCACTTCGGGCGAGCAGTACTTC. Residues: CASSLATSGEQYF. Variable domain in full (rest from reference TRBV7-2 and TRBJ2-7): GAGVSQSPSNKVTEKGKDVELRCDPISGHTALYWYRQSLGQGLEFLIYFQGNSAPDKSGLPSDRFSAERTGGSVSTLTIQRTQQEDSAVYLCASSLATSGEQYFGPGTRLTVT.

This rearrangement joins TRBV9 to TRBJ2-3, with TRBD2 matching over 9 bases. The CDR3 contains 15 residues. The germline gives CDR1 SGDLS, CDR2 YYNGEE. V dropped 1 base and J dropped 4; count of bases not matched to a gene: 4. The CDR3 loop reads CASSVRAGGADTQYF. The CDR3, as DNA: TGTGCCAGCAGCGTAAGGGCGGGGGGGGCAGATACGCAGTATTTT. The full variable domain, with the rest looked up from reference TRBV9 and TRBJ2-3, is DSGVTQTPKHLITATGQRVTLRCSPRSGDLSVYWYQQSLDQGLQFLIQYYNGEERAKGNILERFSAQQFPDLHSELNLSSLELGDSALYFCASSVRAGGADTQYFGPGTRLTVL.

The table lists this clone with a count of one. The chain is built from TRBV9 and TRBJ2-1, with D possibly TRBD2 on 6 matching bases. Germline V gene sequence: CDR1 SGDLS, CDR2 YYNGEE. V was shortened by 0 bases and J by 8 bases, with 15 bases between the two germline ends. The CDR3 runs to 15 residues. CDR3 DNA sequence: TGTGCCAGCAGCGTAGAACTGCGGGGCGAAGATGAGCAGTTCTTC. Translation gives CASSVELRGEDEQFF.

The rearrangement uses TRBV30 and TRBJ2-1; the D is unclear. The ends were cut back, 3 bases at V and 8 bases at J, with 8 bases in the middle. The V gene's germline CDR1 is GTSNPN and CDR2 SVGIG (reference sequence). CDR3 length: 11 residues. CDR3 residues: CAWSQADEQFF. CDR3 sequence (DNA): TGTGCCTGGAGCCAGGCAGATGAGCAGTTCTTC.

The chain employs TRBV6-5 and TRBJ1-6; D gene ambiguous. This CDR3 is built from 14 residues. The germline CDR1 and CDR2 sequences are MNHEY and SVGAGI. The V end lost 9 bases, the J end lost 7 bases, and 16 bases lay between the germline ends. CDR3 residues: CASSQTDTNSPLHF. Written as DNA, the CDR3 is TGTGCCAGTAGCCAGACGGATACCAATTCACCCCTCCACTTT.